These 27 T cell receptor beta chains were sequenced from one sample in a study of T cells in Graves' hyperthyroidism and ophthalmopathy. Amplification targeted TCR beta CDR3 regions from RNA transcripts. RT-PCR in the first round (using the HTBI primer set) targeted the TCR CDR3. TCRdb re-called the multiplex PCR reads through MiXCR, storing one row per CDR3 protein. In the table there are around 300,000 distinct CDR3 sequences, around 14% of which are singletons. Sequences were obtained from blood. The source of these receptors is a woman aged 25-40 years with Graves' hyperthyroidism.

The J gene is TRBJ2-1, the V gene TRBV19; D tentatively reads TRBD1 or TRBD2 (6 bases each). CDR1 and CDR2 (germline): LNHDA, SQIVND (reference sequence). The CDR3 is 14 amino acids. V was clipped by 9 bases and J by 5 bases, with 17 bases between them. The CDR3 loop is CARPARGDDNEQFF. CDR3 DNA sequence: TGTGCCAGACCCGCAAGGGGGGACGACAATGAGCAGTTCTTC.

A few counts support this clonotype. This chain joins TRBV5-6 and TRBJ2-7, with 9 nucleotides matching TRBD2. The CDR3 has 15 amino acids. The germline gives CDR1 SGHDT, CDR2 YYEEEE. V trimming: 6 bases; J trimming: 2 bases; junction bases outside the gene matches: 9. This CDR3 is CASNKRTSEPYEQYF. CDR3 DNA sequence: TGTGCCAGCAACAAGAGGACTAGCGAGCCCTACGAGCAGTACTTC.

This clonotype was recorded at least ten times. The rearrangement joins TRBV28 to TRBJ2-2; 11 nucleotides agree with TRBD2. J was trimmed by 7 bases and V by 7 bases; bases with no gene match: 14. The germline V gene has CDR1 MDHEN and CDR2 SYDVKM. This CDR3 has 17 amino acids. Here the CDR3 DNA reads TGTGCCAGCACTCTGGGGGTAGCGGGAGGGTACAGCGGGGAGCTGTTTTTT. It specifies CASTLGVAGGYSGELFF.

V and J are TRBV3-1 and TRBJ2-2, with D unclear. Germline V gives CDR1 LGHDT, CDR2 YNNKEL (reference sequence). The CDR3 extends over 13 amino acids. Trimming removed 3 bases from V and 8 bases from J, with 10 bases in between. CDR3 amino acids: CASSQLLGGELFF. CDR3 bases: TGTGCCAGCAGCCAGCTTCTTGGGGGGGAGCTGTTTTTT. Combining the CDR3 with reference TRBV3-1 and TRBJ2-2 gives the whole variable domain DTAVSQTPKYLVTQMGNDKSIKCEQNLGHDTMYWYKQDSKKFLKIMFSYNNKELIINETVPNRFSPKSPDKAHLNLHINSLELGDSAVYFCASSQLLGGELFFGEGSRLTVL.

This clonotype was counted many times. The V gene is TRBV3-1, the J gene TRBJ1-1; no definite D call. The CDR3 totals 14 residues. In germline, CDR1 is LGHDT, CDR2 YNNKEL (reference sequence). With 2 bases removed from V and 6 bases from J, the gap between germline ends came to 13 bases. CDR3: CASSQTVGRPEAFF. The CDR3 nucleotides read TGTGCCAGCAGCCAAACCGTAGGCCGGCCTGAAGCTTTCTTT.

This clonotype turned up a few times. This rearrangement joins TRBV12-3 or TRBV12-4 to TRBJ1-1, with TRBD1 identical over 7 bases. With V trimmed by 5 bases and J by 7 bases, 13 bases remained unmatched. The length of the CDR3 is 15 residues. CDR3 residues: CASSDTGTANFEAFF. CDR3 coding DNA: TGTGCCAGCAGTGACACCGGGACAGCGAATTTTGAAGCTTTCTTT.

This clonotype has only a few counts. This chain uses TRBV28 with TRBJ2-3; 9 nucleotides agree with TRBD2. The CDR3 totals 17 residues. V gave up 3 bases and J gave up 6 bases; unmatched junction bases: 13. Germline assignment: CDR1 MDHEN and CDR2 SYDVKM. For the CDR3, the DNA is TGTGCCAGCAGTTTTTTTGCGGGAGGGATGAGAGAGGATACGCAGTATTTT. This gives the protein CASSFFAGGMREDTQYF.

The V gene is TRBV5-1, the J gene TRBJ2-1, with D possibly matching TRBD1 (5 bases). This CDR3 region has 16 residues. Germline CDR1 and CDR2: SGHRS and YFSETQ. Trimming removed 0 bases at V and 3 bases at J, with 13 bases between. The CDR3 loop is CASSLDLGQIYNEQFF. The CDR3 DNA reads TGCGCCAGCAGCTTGGATTTAGGACAAATCTACAATGAGCAGTTCTTC.

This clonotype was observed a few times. The CDR3 sequence: CSASLGQETQYF. CDR3 DNA sequence: TGCAGTGCTTCACTGGGCCAAGAGACCCAGTACTTC. The V and J genes are TRBV20-1 and TRBJ2-5; D is ambiguous. Trimming cost V 5 bases and J 1 base, with 8 bases left between them. The CDR3 runs 12 residues. In germline, CDR1 is DFQATT, CDR2 SNEGSKA (reference sequence).

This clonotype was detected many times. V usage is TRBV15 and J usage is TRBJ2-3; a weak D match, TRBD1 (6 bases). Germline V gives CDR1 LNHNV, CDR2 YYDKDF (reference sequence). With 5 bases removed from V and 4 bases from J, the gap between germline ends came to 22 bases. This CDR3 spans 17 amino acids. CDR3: CATSPTRSRGSSDTQYF. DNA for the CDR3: TGTGCCACCAGCCCAACCCGGAGCAGGGGATCGTCAGATACGCAGTATTTT.

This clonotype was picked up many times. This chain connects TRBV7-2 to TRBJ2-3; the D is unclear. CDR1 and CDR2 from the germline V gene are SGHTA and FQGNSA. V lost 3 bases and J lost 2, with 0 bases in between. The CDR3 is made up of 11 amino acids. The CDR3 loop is CASSFTDTQYF. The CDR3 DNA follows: TGTGCCAGCAGCTTCACAGATACGCAGTATTTT.

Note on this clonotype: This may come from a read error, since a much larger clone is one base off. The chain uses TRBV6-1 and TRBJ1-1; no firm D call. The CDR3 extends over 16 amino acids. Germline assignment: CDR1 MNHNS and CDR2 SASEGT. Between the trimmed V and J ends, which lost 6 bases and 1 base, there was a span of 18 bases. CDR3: CASRFCGLGENTEAFF. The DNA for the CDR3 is TGTGCCAGCAGATTTTGCGGCCTCGGGGAGAACACTGAAGCTTTCTTT.

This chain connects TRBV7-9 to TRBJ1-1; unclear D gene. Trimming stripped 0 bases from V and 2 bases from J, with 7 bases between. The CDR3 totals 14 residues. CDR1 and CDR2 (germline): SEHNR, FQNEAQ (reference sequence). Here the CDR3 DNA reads TGTGCCAGCAGCTTAGCGGCGGGAAACACTGAAGCTTTCTTT. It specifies CASSLAAGNTEAFF.

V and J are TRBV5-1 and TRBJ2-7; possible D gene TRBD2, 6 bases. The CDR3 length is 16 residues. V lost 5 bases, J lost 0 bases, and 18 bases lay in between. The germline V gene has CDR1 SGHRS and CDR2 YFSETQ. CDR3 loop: CASRGTAGTHSYEQYF. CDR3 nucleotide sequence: TGCGCCAGCAGAGGGACTGCGGGCACCCACTCCTACGAGCAGTACTTC.

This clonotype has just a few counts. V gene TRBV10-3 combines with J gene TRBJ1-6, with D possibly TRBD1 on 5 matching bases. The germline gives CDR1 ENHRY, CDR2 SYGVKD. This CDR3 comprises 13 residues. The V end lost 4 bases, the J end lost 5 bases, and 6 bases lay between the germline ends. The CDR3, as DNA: TGTGCCATCAGTGTGGGGGATAATTCACCCCTCCACTTT. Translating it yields CAISVGDNSPLHF.

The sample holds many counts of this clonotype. CDR3 region: CSAILAGPNEQFF. The CDR3 DNA sequence: TGCAGTGCTATTCTAGCGGGACCCAATGAGCAGTTCTTC. The chain is built from TRBV20-1 and TRBJ2-1; 9 positions agree with TRBD2. The J segment lost 6 bases and the V segment lost 4 bases, leaving 4 bases of the junction unmatched. The CDR3 has 13 amino acids. Germline values: CDR1 DFQATT, CDR2 SNEGSKA (reference sequence).

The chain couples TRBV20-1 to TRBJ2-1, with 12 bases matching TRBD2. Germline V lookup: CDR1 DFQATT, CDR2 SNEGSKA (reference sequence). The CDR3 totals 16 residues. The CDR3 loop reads CRALAGGPGAYDEQFF. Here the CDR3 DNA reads TGCAGAGCCCTAGCGGGAGGGCCGGGGGCATACGATGAGCAGTTCTTC.

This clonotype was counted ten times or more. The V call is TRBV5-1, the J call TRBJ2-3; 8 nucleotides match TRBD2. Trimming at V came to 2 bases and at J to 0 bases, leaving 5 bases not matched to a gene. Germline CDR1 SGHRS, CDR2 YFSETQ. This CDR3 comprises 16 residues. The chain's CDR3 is CASSLNGRGSTDTQYF. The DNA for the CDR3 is TGCGCCAGCAGCTTAAACGGGAGGGGGAGCACAGATACGCAGTATTTT.

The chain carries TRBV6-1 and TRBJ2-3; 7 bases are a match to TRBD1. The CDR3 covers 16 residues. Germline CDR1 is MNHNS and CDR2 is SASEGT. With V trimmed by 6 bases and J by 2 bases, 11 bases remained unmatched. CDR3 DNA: TGTGCCAGCAGACAAGACAGGGAGAGGAACACAGATACGCAGTATTTT. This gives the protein CASRQDRERNTDTQYF.

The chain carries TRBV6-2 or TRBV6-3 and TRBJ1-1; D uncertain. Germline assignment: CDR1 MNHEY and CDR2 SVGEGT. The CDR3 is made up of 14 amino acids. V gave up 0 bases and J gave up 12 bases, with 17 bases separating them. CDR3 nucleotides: TGTGCCAGCAGTTACTCGTGGGCGTGGCAGGAATCTTTCTTT. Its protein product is CASSYSWAWQESFF.

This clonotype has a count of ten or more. The CDR3: CASTGRDRDEQYF. The CDR3 DNA reads as TGTGCCAGCACCGGTAGGGACCGGGACGAGCAGTACTTC. The V gene is TRBV7-9, the J gene TRBJ2-7; D may correspond to TRBD1 or TRBD2 (5 bases each). From germline, CDR1 is SEHNR and CDR2 FQNEAQ (reference sequence). CDR3 size: 13 residues. V shed 7 bases and J shed 5 bases, with 15 bases lying between them.

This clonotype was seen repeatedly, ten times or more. CDR3 bases: TGTGCCAGCAGCTTCGCTAGCGGGAGTTGGAATGAGCAGTTCTTC. Translated: CASSFASGSWNEQFF. The gene calls are TRBV11-2 and TRBJ2-1; TRBD2 agrees at 10 bases. CDR1 SGHAT and CDR2 FQNNGV come from the germline V gene. The CDR3 extends over 15 amino acids. With V trimmed by 3 bases and J by 7 bases, 6 bases remained unmatched. The whole variable domain, filled in from reference TRBV11-2 and TRBJ2-1, reads EAGVAQSPRYKIIEKRQSVAFWCNPISGHATLYWYQQILGQGPKLLIQFQNNGVVDDSQLPKDRFSAERLKGVDSTLKIQPAKLEDSAVYLCASSFASGSWNEQFFGPGTRLTVL.

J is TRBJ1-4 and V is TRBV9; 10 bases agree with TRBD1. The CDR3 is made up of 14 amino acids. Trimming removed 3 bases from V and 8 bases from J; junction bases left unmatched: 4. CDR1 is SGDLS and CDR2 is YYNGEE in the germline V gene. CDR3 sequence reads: CASSAGTGAEKLFF. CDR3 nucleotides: TGTGCCAGCAGCGCCGGGACAGGGGCCGAAAAACTGTTTTTT.

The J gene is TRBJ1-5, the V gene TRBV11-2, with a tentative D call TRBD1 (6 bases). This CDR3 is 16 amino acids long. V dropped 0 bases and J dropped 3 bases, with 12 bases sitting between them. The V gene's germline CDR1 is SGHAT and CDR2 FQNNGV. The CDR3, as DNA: TGTGCCAGCAGCTTAGAGGCAGGGGCCTTCAATCAGCCCCAGCATTTT. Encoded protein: CASSLEAGAFNQPQHF.

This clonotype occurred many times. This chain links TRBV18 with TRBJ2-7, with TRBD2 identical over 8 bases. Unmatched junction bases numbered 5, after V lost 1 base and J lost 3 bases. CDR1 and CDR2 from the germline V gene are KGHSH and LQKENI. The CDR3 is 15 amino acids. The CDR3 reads CASSPQSGSIYEQYF. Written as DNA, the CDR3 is TGTGCCAGCTCACCACAGAGCGGGAGTATCTACGAGCAGTACTTC.

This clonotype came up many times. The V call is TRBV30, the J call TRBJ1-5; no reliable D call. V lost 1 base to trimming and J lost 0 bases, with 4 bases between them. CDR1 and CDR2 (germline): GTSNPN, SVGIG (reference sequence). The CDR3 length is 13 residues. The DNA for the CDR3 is TGTGCCTGGAGTGACGGTAGCAATCAGCCCCAGCATTTT. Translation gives CAWSDGSNQPQHF.

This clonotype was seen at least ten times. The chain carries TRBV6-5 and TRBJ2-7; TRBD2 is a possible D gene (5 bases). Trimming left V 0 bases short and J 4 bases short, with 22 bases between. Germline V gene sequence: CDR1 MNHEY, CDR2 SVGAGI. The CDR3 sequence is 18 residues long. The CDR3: CASSYSAKDSAEEYEQYF. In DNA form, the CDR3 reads TGTGCCAGCAGTTACTCGGCGAAGGACTCAGCGGAGGAGTACGAGCAGTACTTC.